Only a few counts were recorded for the clone carrying this T cell receptor (beta chain). The target antigen is unknown. The data are from a study of T cell repertoires in cytomegalovirus infection. Across the study: HLA-C-restricted CMV epitopes, recently identified, and well-studied HLA-B-restricted ones were used by the study.

From the reads, TCRdb called clonotypes with MiXCR, one entry per CDR3 protein. Seen here are some 940,000 distinct CDR3 sequences, 30% to 40% observed once, and the top ten hold 10% to 15%. Study-level points and caveats: Summed frequency of shared TCR beta families picked out CMV carriers who also had the relevant HLA. In two of eight donors, the top clonotype was HLA-C-restricted CMV-specific.

Germline assignment: CDR1 MNHEY and CDR2 SVGAGI. Trimming shortened V by 2 bases and J by 4 bases, and 8 bases separated the two germline ends. The CDR3 consists of 13 residues. The clonotype originates from a human donor in good health (CMV status not recorded). Some clones in this sample may be carry-over from other donors' samples. The chain carries TRBV6-5 and TRBJ1-1; the D is unclear. The specimen was cultured CD8+ T cells from PBMCs, collected from culture after CMV antigen stimulation. The CDR3, as DNA: TGTGCCAGCAGTTACCCCACGGGCACTGAAGCTTTCTTT. Amino acids: CASSYPTGTEAFF.